This TCR beta chain is drawn from a study of CD8+ T cells in alopecia areata. RNA extraction and reverse transcription yielded cDNA as sequencing template. The protocol was immunoSEQ multiplex PCR, while the TCRdb copy is restricted to in-frame clones and leaves out a portion. This table holds 90,000 to 150,000 clones, roughly two thirds found once. V was shortened by 1 base and J by 2 bases, with 10 bases between the two germline ends. CDR1 is SGHRS and CDR2 is YFSETQ in the germline V gene. The CDR3 runs to 15 residues. Sequenced sample: CD4+ T cells sorted from blood. V usage is TRBV5-1 and J usage is TRBJ2-1; D gene ambiguous. This clonotype was sampled from a human donor in good health. This chain's CDR3 is CASSLLNPAYNEQFF. Here the CDR3 DNA reads TGCGCCAGCAGCTTGCTCAACCCCGCCTACAATGAGCAGTTCTTC.